Below are 31 T cell receptor beta chains sequenced from a single sample in a study of T cell responses to AZD1222 COVID-19 vaccine. This table comes from immunoSEQ multiplex PCR, and its TCRdb copy is limited to in-frame clones, with some not included. The data contain around 92,000 clones, 91% of them singletons. Material: peripheral blood, obtained on day 0 of AZD1222 vaccination. These receptors originate from an adult in good health.

The rearrangement links TRBV6-4 to TRBJ1-2; unclear D gene. CDR3 length equals 15 residues. Trimming left V 6 bases short and J 4 bases short, with 18 bases between. Germline CDR1 is MRHNA and CDR2 is SNTAGT. CDR3 nucleotide sequence: TGTGCCAGCAGAGAAAAGACCGCCACGGGCTATGGCTACACCTTC. This encodes CASREKTATGYGYTF.

V gene TRBV4-1 combines with J gene TRBJ1-2; tentatively, D is TRBD1 (5 bases). The CDR3 has 16 amino acids. With 2 bases removed from V and 7 bases from J, the gap between germline ends came to 20 bases. The V gene's germline CDR1 is MGHRA and CDR2 YSYEKL. The CDR3 spells CASSQPGRGTAPGYTF. The DNA of the CDR3 is TGCGCCAGCAGCCAACCTGGGAGAGGGACGGCCCCTGGCTACACCTTC.

The chain links TRBV12-3 or TRBV12-4 to TRBJ2-7; D unresolved. The CDR3 extends over 13 amino acids. The V end was cut by 6 bases, the J end by 0 bases, with 9 bases between. CDR3 DNA: TGTGCCAGCAGCTTCATACTCTCCTACGAGCAGTACTTC. It specifies CASSFILSYEQYF.

The CDR3 bases are TGTGCCAGCAGCCAGCAGGTGAACAACTATGGCTACACCTTC. Translated, it gives CASSQQVNNYGYTF. The chain couples TRBV3-1 (or the pseudogene TRBV3-2) to TRBJ1-2; D gene unclear. The V end lost 3 bases, the J end lost 2 bases, and 10 bases lay between the germline ends. The germline CDR1 and CDR2 sequences are LGHDT and YNNKEL (reference sequence). The CDR3 sequence is 14 residues long.

CDR3 amino acids: CASRIPMRANNEQFF. The CDR3, as DNA: TGTGCCAGCAGGATTCCTATGAGGGCGAACAATGAGCAGTTCTTC. This sequence joins TRBV21-1 and TRBJ2-1; TRBD2 reflects the table's D call only, with no check against the DNA. TRBV21-1 is a known pseudogene. The CDR3 has 15 amino acids.

The rearrangement uses TRBV5-5 and TRBJ1-6; tentatively, D is TRBD1 (5 bases). Trimming took off 0 bases at V and 8 bases at J, with 9 bases between the two ends. CDR1 and CDR2 (germline): SGHKS, YYEKEE (reference sequence). The CDR3 is 14 amino acids. Here the CDR3 DNA reads TGTGCCAGCAGCTTGGCCCTGGGGGATTCACCCCTCCACTTT. Translating gives CASSLALGDSPLHF.

The rearrangement uses TRBV3-1 (or the pseudogene TRBV3-2) and TRBJ1-4; a weak D match, TRBD1 (5 bases). This CDR3 comprises 16 residues. In germline, CDR1 is LGHDT, CDR2 YNNKEL (reference sequence). With 5 bases removed from V and 5 bases from J, the gap between germline ends came to 18 bases. The CDR3 reads CASSNTGAWQNEKLFF. For the CDR3, the DNA is TGTGCCAGCAGCAACACAGGAGCCTGGCAGAATGAAAAACTGTTTTTT.

The genes are TRBV18 and TRBJ1-5, with TRBD1 as a possible D gene (5 bases). Germline V CDR1 and CDR2: KGHSH, LQKENI. V lost 3 bases to trimming and J lost 8 bases, with 14 bases between them. CDR3 size: 14 residues. Here the CDR3 reads CASSPYGGWEPQHF. CDR3 nucleotides: TGTGCCAGCTCACCTTATGGGGGGTGGGAGCCCCAGCATTTT.

The gene calls are TRBV7-9 and TRBJ1-1; TRBD1 aligns across 8 bases. The CDR3 has 15 residues. With 7 bases clipped from V and 4 bases from J, the junction kept 11 bases outside the gene matches. CDR1 is SEHNR and CDR2 is FQNEAQ in the germline V gene (reference sequence). Here the CDR3 DNA reads TGTGCCAGCAACTCAGGGGGCCCCTTGGGCACTGAAGCTTTCTTT. It codes for CASNSGGPLGTEAFF. Drawing the rest from reference TRBV7-9 and TRBJ1-1, the complete variable domain is DTGVSQNPRHKITKRGQNVTFRCDPISEHNRLYWYRQTLGQGPEFLTYFQNEAQLEKSRLLSDRFSAERPKGSFSTLEIQRTEQGDSAMYLCASNSGGPLGTEAFFGQGTRLTVV.

This clone was counted once. This chain connects TRBV3-1 (or the pseudogene TRBV3-2) to TRBJ2-7; TRBD2 matches 7 bases. Germline CDR1 LGHDT, CDR2 YNNKEL (reference sequence). Trimming at V came to 1 base and at J to 5 bases, leaving 8 bases not matched to a gene. The CDR3 covers 15 residues. The CDR3 DNA follows: TGTGCCAGCAGCCAAGCTGTGGGGAGGGGCCACGAGCAGTACTTC. Its translation is CASSQAVGRGHEQYF.

The J gene is TRBJ2-7, the V gene TRBV11-2; D gene unclear. The germline V and J ends were trimmed by 6 bases and 5 bases, with 14 bases remaining between them. The CDR3 is 13 amino acids. Germline V gene lookup returns CDR1 SGHAT and CDR2 FQNNGV. CDR3 amino acids: CASRVEWANEQYF. The CDR3 DNA is TGTGCCAGCAGGGTGGAATGGGCCAACGAGCAGTACTTC.

This clone has only one observation. This chain uses TRBV6-5 with TRBJ1-1; D call uncertain. The CDR3 runs 12 residues. V lost 8 bases to trimming and J lost 4 bases, with 11 bases between them. CDR1 and CDR2 from the germline V gene are MNHEY and SVGAGI. The CDR3 spells CASVWGSTEAFF. The CDR3 DNA is TGTGCCAGCGTCTGGGGATCCACTGAAGCTTTCTTT.

Regarding this clone: Other DNA sequences from this sample encode an identical CDR3 as well. The chain carries TRBV2 and TRBJ1-5; D call uncertain. V was pared by 6 bases and J by 0 bases, with 6 bases between. Germline V gene lookup returns CDR1 SNHLY and CDR2 FYNNEI. The CDR3 has 13 residues. The CDR3: CASRRDSNQPQHF. CDR3 nucleotides: TGTGCCAGCAGGAGGGATAGCAATCAGCCCCAGCATTTT. Full variable domain (missing parts from reference TRBV2 and TRBJ1-5): EPEVTQTPSHQVTQMGQEVILRCVPISNHLYFYWYRQILGQKVEFLVSFYNNEISEKSEIFDDQFSVERPDGSNFTLKIRSTKLEDSAMYFCASRRDSNQPQHFGDGTRLSIL.

V is TRBV11-1 and J is TRBJ1-6, with D perhaps matching TRBD1 (6 bases). This CDR3 has 14 residues. In germline, CDR1 is SGHAT, CDR2 FQDESV (reference sequence). Trimming removed 4 bases from V and 5 bases from J, with 9 bases in between. DNA for the CDR3: TGTGCCAGCAGCTGGGACATGGATAATTCACCCCTCCACTTT. Its translation is CASSWDMDNSPLHF.

This chain uses TRBV6-1 with TRBJ2-1; 13 nucleotides match TRBD2. There are 17 residues in the CDR3. In germline, CDR1 is MNHNS, CDR2 SASEGT. Germline trimming cut 4 bases from V and 5 bases from J; bases unmatched to any gene: 8. For the CDR3, the DNA is TGTGCCAGCAGTGGTATGACTAGCGGGAGGTCCCACAATGAGCAGTTCTTC. It translates to CASSGMTSGRSHNEQFF.

Only one count was recorded for this clone. The gene calls are TRBV3-1 (or the pseudogene TRBV3-2) and TRBJ2-7; D remains ambiguous. With 0 bases removed from V and 1 base from J, the gap between germline ends came to 22 bases. The CDR3 runs 19 residues. In germline, CDR1 is LGHDT, CDR2 YNNKEL (reference sequence). The CDR3 DNA is TGTGCCAGCAGCCAAGATTGGAAAGGTAACCCGAAAAAATCCTACGAGCAGTACTTC. Translating it yields CASSQDWKGNPKKSYEQYF.

V is TRBV28 and J is TRBJ1-4, with D unclear. The CDR3 runs 11 residues. Germline V lookup: CDR1 MDHEN, CDR2 SYDVKM. Trimming cost V 3 bases and J 7 bases, with 3 bases left between them. CDR3 amino acids: CASSLAEKLFF. The CDR3 DNA follows: TGTGCCAGCAGTTTGGCTGAAAAACTGTTTTTT. The variable domain in full, with the rest retrieved from reference TRBV28 and TRBJ1-4, is DVKVTQSSRYLVKRTGEKVFLECVQDMDHENMFWYRQDPGLGLRLIYFSYDVKMKEKGDIPEGYSVSREKKERFSLILESASTNQTSMYLCASSLAEKLFFGSGTQLSVL.

This clone is medium-sized by share. The V and J genes are TRBV19 and TRBJ1-6; a weak D match, TRBD1 (5 bases). The CDR3 is 14 residues long. Germline-derived CDR1 and CDR2 are LNHDA and SQIVND (reference sequence). V gave up 6 bases and J gave up 5 bases, with 11 bases separating them. This CDR3 reads CASSGQGDNSPLHF. Here the CDR3 DNA reads TGTGCCAGTAGCGGGCAGGGAGATAATTCACCCCTCCACTTT.

This chain joins TRBV24-1 and TRBJ1-1, with 8 bases identical to TRBD1. Germline values: CDR1 KGHDR, CDR2 SFDVKD. The CDR3 contains 19 residues. J lost 0 bases, V lost 0 bases, and 11 bases had no gene match. The CDR3 DNA reads as TGTGCCACCAGTGATTTGTCAGGGGGCGATAATGGTATGAACACTGAAGCTTTCTTT. Protein sequence: CATSDLSGGDNGMNTEAFF.

The rearrangement joins TRBV5-4 to TRBJ1-6; 8 bases line up with TRBD1. Losses at the gene ends were 6 bases for V and 5 bases for J; bases not matched to a gene: 7. The CDR3 extends over 15 amino acids. Germline loops: CDR1 SGHNT, CDR2 YYREEE (reference sequence). The CDR3 is CASTNMGQDNSPLHF. DNA for the CDR3: TGTGCCAGCACTAATATGGGACAGGATAATTCACCCCTCCACTTT.

The chain recombines TRBV9 with TRBJ1-1, with D perhaps matching TRBD1 (5 bases). CDR1 is SGDLS, CDR2 YYNGEE, per germline. This CDR3 has 14 amino acids. The ends were cut back, 3 bases at V and 6 bases at J, with 15 bases in the middle. The DNA for the CDR3 is TGTGCCAGCAGCGCGGGACGGCCGGGTGCTGAAGCTTTCTTT. Translation: CASSAGRPGAEAFF.

The rearrangement joins TRBV5-6 to TRBJ2-7, with no clear D. V was clipped by 2 bases and J by 4 bases, with 7 bases between them. CDR3 length: 12 residues. Germline CDR1 reads SGHDT; CDR2 reads YYEEEE. The chain's CDR3 is CASSFGPYEQYF. CDR3 bases: TGTGCCAGCAGCTTCGGGCCGTACGAGCAGTACTTC.

The V call is TRBV5-1, the J call TRBJ2-3; 10 bases are a match to TRBD1. CDR1 SGHRS and CDR2 YFSETQ come from the germline V gene. J gave up 0 bases and V 2 bases, and 6 bases lay outside the gene matches. This CDR3 has 17 amino acids. Here the CDR3 reads CASSFGTGAFSTDTQYF. The CDR3 DNA sequence: TGCGCCAGCAGCTTCGGGACAGGGGCATTTAGCACAGATACGCAGTATTTT.

The chain carries TRBV7-3 and TRBJ2-5; 14 bases map to TRBD2. V gave up 5 bases and J gave up 5 bases; unmatched junction bases: 7. The CDR3 is made up of 16 amino acids. The germline V gene encodes CDR1 SGHTA and CDR2 FQGTGA. The CDR3 DNA sequence: TGTGCCAGCAGCCCCGGGACTAGCGGGAGAGGGGAGACCCAGTACTTC. It codes for CASSPGTSGRGETQYF. The full variable domain, its missing parts supplied by reference TRBV7-3 and TRBJ2-5, is GAGVSQTPSNKVTEKGKYVELRCDPISGHTALYWYRQSLGQGPEFLIYFQGTGAADDSGLPNDRFFAVRPEGSVSTLKIQRTERGDSAVYLCASSPGTSGRGETQYFGPGTRLLVL.

The chain links TRBV19 to TRBJ1-3, with 11 bases aligning to TRBD1. V shed 5 bases and J 2 bases; nucleotides not matched to a gene: 2. CDR1 and CDR2 from the germline V gene are LNHDA and SQIVND (reference sequence). The CDR3 runs 15 residues. The chain's CDR3 is CASSSGQGAGNTIYF. DNA for the CDR3: TGTGCCAGTAGTTCGGGACAGGGGGCTGGAAACACCATATATTTT.

This sequence joins TRBV3-1 (or the pseudogene TRBV3-2) and TRBJ2-3, with 10 bases matching TRBD2. The V gene's germline CDR1 is LGHDT and CDR2 YNNKEL (reference sequence). V was pared by 5 bases and J by 1 base, with 9 bases of the junction left unmatched. The CDR3 has 17 residues. DNA of the CDR3: TGTGCCAGCAGCAGGAACATAGCGGGAGGACGCACAGATACGCAGTATTTT. It codes for CASSRNIAGGRTDTQYF.

The CDR3, as DNA: TGTGCCAGCTCACCAGGGACCTCCTACGAGCAGTACTTC. Translation: CASSPGTSYEQYF. The rearrangement uses TRBV18 and TRBJ2-7; D may be TRBD1 or TRBD2 (5 bases each). CDR3 size: 13 residues. V was trimmed by 2 bases and J by 0 bases, leaving 5 bases between them. The germline V gene encodes CDR1 KGHSH and CDR2 LQKENI.

The rearrangement joins TRBV21-1 to TRBJ1-3; the tabulated D call, TRBD1, remains unverified against the DNA. TRBV21-1 is described as a pseudogene. The CDR3 extends over 13 amino acids. In nucleotides, the CDR3 is TGTGCCAGCAGCGGACAGGGGATAAACACCATATATTTT. Translated, it gives CASSGQGINTIYF.

V gene TRBV11-2 combines with J gene TRBJ2-5; 9 bases map to TRBD1. The germline gives CDR1 SGHAT, CDR2 FQNNGV. The CDR3 is 14 residues long. The ends lost 3 bases at V and 4 bases at J; junction bases unmatched: 3. The CDR3 is CASSFGTGRETQYF. DNA for the CDR3: TGTGCCAGCAGCTTTGGGACAGGGAGAGAGACCCAGTACTTC.

The chain links TRBV6-1 to TRBJ2-7, with 11 bases identical to TRBD2. From germline, CDR1 is MNHNS and CDR2 SASEGT. The CDR3 runs 16 residues. Trimming at V came to 2 bases and at J to 6 bases, leaving 9 bases not matched to a gene. In DNA, the CDR3 is TGTGCCAGCAGTGAAATTTCGGGGACTAGCGGCCTCGAGCAGTACTTC. Its translation is CASSEISGTSGLEQYF.

The CDR3 is CASSPPASALYGYTF. For the CDR3, the DNA is TGTGCCAGCTCACCACCGGCGTCGGCTTTATATGGCTACACCTTC. V gene TRBV18 combines with J gene TRBJ1-2; no firm D call. Germline CDR1 KGHSH, CDR2 LQKENI. The CDR3 consists of 15 residues. V was trimmed by 0 bases and J by 5 bases, leaving 13 bases between them. Using reference TRBV18 and TRBJ1-2 for the parts outside the CDR3, the full variable domain is NAGVMQNPRHLVRRRGQEARLRCSPMKGHSHVYWYRQLPEEGLKFMVYLQKENIIDESGMPKERFSAEFPKEGPSILRIQQVVRGDSAAYFCASSPPASALYGYTFGSGTRLTVV.